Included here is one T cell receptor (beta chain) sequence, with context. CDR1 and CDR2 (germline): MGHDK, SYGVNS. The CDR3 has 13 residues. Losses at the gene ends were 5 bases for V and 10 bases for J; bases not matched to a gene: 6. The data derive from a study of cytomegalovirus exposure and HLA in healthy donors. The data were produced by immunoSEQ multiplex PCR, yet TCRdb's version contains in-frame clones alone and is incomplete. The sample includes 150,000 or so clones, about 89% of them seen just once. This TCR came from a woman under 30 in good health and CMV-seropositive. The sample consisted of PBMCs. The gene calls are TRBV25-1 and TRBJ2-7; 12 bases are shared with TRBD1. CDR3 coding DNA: TGTGCCAGCAGTCTCGGGACAGGGGGCGGACAGTACTTC. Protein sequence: CASSLGTGGGQYF.